This T cell receptor (beta chain) was found in a study of blood T cells in healthy people across ages. CDR3 length: 17 residues. Trimming cost V 0 bases and J 0 bases, with 9 bases left between them. Per the germline V gene, CDR1 is SGHDN and CDR2 is FVKESK. Next came a second PCR, run for about 7 to 12 cycles, which used a sample-barcoded 5' primer along with a J-beta primer mix. Via MiXCR, TCRdb re-called the 5' RACE reads, giving one row per CDR3 protein. The data contain about 1.7 million distinct CDR3 sequences, over 25% of them singletons. This clonotype is a singleton in its sample. The sample taken for sequencing was blood. This receptor was obtained from a woman aged 25 to 39 in good health. The chain has TRBV14 and TRBJ2-6; D gene unclear. CDR3 bases: TGTGCCAGCAGCCAAGAGGTCTGGCCCTCTGGGGCCAACGTCCTGACTTTC. Its translation: CASSQEVWPSGANVLTF.